Listed below are T cell receptor beta chains from one sample, sequenced in a study of CD8 T cells in ankylosing spondylitis. TCRdb re-called the 5' RACE reads through MiXCR, storing one row per CDR3 protein. Found here are fewer than 500,000 distinct CDR3 sequences, 26% of them singletons; the top ten hold 0.85% to 1%. Sequences were obtained from blood, either unsorted or a sorted T cell fraction (not recorded which). The receptors here all came from a male donor with ankylosing spondylitis. CDR3s include the opening cysteine and the closing phenylalanine or tryptophan. D genes are given only for firm matches. For some rows the clone size is stated as once, few or many, or as a class when expanded; others skip it.

J: TRBJ2-5; V: TRBV12-3/TRBV12-4; size: few; D: TRBD2; CDR3: CASSLVLGGRETQYF; DNA: TGTGCCAGCAGTTTAGTGCTGGGGGGGAGAGAGACCCAGTACTTC
J: TRBJ2-2; V: TRBV11-2; size: .; D: .; CDR3: CASSPHRDSHEGELFF; DNA: TGTGCCAGCAGCCCGCACCGGGACTCCCATGAAGGGGAGCTGTTTTTT
J: TRBJ2-6; V: TRBV10-3; size: .; D: .; CDR3: CAIGVGVGSGANVLTF; DNA: TGTGCCATCGGGGTGGGAGTGGGCTCTGGGGCCAACGTCCTGACTTTC
J: TRBJ2-7; V: TRBV3-1; size: .; D: .; CDR3: CASSPKRFSYEQYF; DNA: TGTGCCAGCAGCCCCAAACGCTTCTCCTACGAGCAGTACTTC
J: TRBJ1-5; V: TRBV6-2/TRBV6-3; size: few; D: .; CDR3: CASSQLGEPQHF; DNA: TGTGCCAGCAGTCAACTGGGGGAACCCCAGCATTTT
J: TRBJ1-1; V: TRBV3-1; size: .; D: TRBD1; CDR3: CASSPGTGRAEAFF; DNA: TGTGCCAGCAGCCCCGGGACAGGTCGGGCTGAAGCTTTCTTT
J: TRBJ2-3; V: TRBV5-1; size: few; D: TRBD2; CDR3: CASQRGPAGDLDTQYF; DNA: TGCGCCAGCCAAAGGGGCCCAGCGGGAGATCTAGATACGCAGTATTTT
J: TRBJ2-7; V: TRBV18; size: .; D: .; CDR3: CASSSEYEQYF; DNA: TGTGCCAGCTCCTCAGAGTACGAGCAGTACTTC
J: TRBJ2-1; V: TRBV20-1; size: .; D: TRBD1; CDR3: CSAFTRGQGVDNEQFF; DNA: TGCAGTGCTTTCACCAGGGGACAGGGGGTGGACAATGAGCAGTTCTTC
J: TRBJ2-5; V: TRBV5-1; size: .; D: .; CDR3: CASSLAVGGRSEETQYF; DNA: TGCGCCAGCAGCTTGGCTGTCGGTGGCAGGAGCGAAGAGACCCAGTACTTC
J: TRBJ2-5; V: TRBV5-1; size: .; D: .; CDR3: CASSLWGVVETQYF; DNA: TGCGCCAGCAGCTTGTGGGGTGTAGTGGAGACCCAGTACTTC
J: TRBJ2-2; V: TRBV7-2; size: few; D: .; CDR3: CASSSGFTGELFF; DNA: TGTGCCAGCAGCTCGGGGTTCACCGGGGAGCTGTTTTTT
J: TRBJ2-3; V: TRBV4-2; size: .; D: .; CDR3: CASSQVETDTQYF; DNA: TGTGCCAGCAGCCAAGTGGAAACAGATACGCAGTATTTT
J: TRBJ1-6; V: TRBV5-1; size: few; D: TRBD1; CDR3: CASGRGRMDSPLHF; DNA: TGCGCCAGCGGCAGGGGGCGCATGGATTCACCCCTCCACTTT
J: TRBJ2-1; V: TRBV19; size: .; D: .; CDR3: CASSISGDNEQFF; DNA: TGTGCCAGTAGTATTTCAGGGGACAATGAGCAGTTCTTC
J: TRBJ1-2; V: TRBV20-1; size: .; D: .; CDR3: CSARNTGNYGYTF; DNA: TGCAGTGCTAGAAACACTGGGAACTATGGCTACACCTTC
J: TRBJ1-1; V: TRBV20-1; size: .; D: .; CDR3: CSARQGFFEAFF; DNA: TGCAGTGCTAGACAGGGGTTTTTTGAAGCTTTCTTT
J: TRBJ2-3; V: TRBV15; size: many; D: .; CDR3: CATSRDPSSDTQYF; DNA: TGTGCCACCAGCAGAGATCCAAGTTCGGATACGCAGTATTTT
J: TRBJ2-5; V: TRBV2; size: .; D: .; CDR3: CASKSWYQETQYF; DNA: TGTGCCAGTAAAAGCTGGTACCAAGAGACCCAGTACTTC
J: TRBJ2-6; V: TRBV24-1; size: few; D: .; CDR3: CATSDPTGSGANVLTF; DNA: TGTGCCACCAGTGATCCTACAGGCTCTGGGGCCAACGTCCTGACTTTC
J: TRBJ1-1; V: TRBV12-3/TRBV12-4; size: few; D: .; CDR3: CASSFDREAFF; DNA: TGTGCCAGCAGCTTTGACAGGGAAGCTTTCTTT
J: TRBJ1-5; V: TRBV20-1; size: .; D: .; CDR3: CSARGGRVGNQPQHF; DNA: TGCAGTGCTAGAGGGGGCAGGGTAGGGAATCAGCCCCAGCATTTT
J: TRBJ2-5; V: TRBV24-1; size: .; D: .; CDR3: CATSWGQGETQYF; DNA: TGTGCCACCAGTTGGGGGCAGGGAGAGACCCAGTACTTC
J: TRBJ1-2; V: TRBV2; size: .; D: TRBD1; CDR3: CASSRQGVGYGYTF; DNA: TGTGCCAGCAGTAGACAGGGGGTCGGCTATGGCTACACCTTC
J: TRBJ2-5; V: TRBV29-1; size: few; D: .; CDR3: CSVEGRGGETQYF; DNA: TGCAGCGTTGAAGGGCGGGGAGGAGAGACCCAGTACTTC
J: TRBJ2-3; V: TRBV10-2; size: once; D: TRBD2; CDR3: CASSQRLAGPKGTDTQYF; DNA: TGCGCCAGCAGCCAAAGACTAGCGGGACCTAAAGGGACAGATACGCAGTATTTT
J: TRBJ1-2; V: TRBV12-3/TRBV12-4; size: many; D: .; CDR3: CASSFSGAYGYTF; DNA: TGTGCCAGCAGTTTTTCAGGGGCATATGGCTACACCTTC
J: TRBJ2-6; V: TRBV5-1; size: few; D: .; CDR3: CASNGGLGSGANVLTF; DNA: TGCGCCAGCAATGGCGGGCTAGGCTCTGGGGCCAACGTCCTGACTTTC
J: TRBJ2-1; V: TRBV25-1; size: few; D: TRBD2; CDR3: CASRPSGRAYNEQFF; DNA: TGTGCCAGCAGGCCTAGCGGGAGGGCCTACAATGAGCAGTTCTTC
J: TRBJ2-7; V: TRBV5-1; size: few; D: TRBD1; CDR3: CASSPNSGTGGYEQYF; DNA: TGCGCCAGCAGCCCAAACTCCGGGACAGGGGGATACGAGCAGTACTTC
J: TRBJ2-2; V: TRBV24-1; size: many; D: TRBD2; CDR3: CATSGTKNTGELFF; DNA: TGTGCCACCAGCGGGACTAAGAACACCGGGGAGCTGTTTTTT
J: TRBJ2-7; V: TRBV5-1; size: few; D: TRBD2; CDR3: CASSGNGTSGRSYEQYF; DNA: TGCGCCAGCAGCGGAAACGGGACTAGCGGGAGGTCCTACGAGCAGTACTTC
J: TRBJ2-6; V: TRBV25-1; size: .; D: .; CDR3: CASSEFTGSGANVLTF; DNA: TGTGCCAGCAGTGAGTTTACAGGGTCTGGGGCCAACGTCCTGACTTTC
J: TRBJ2-3; V: TRBV29-1; size: .; D: TRBD2; CDR3: CSVVPSGFSTDTQYF; DNA: TGCAGCGTAGTGCCTAGCGGATTTAGCACAGATACGCAGTATTTT
J: TRBJ2-4; V: TRBV20-1; size: .; D: TRBD1; CDR3: CSAPRAGGAGNIQYF; DNA: TGCAGTGCCCCGCGTGCAGGGGGCGCCGGGAACATTCAGTACTTC
J: TRBJ2-5; V: TRBV29-1; size: .; D: TRBD1; CDR3: CSADRGLQETQYF; DNA: TGCAGCGCGGACAGGGGATTACAAGAGACCCAGTACTTC
J: TRBJ2-1; V: TRBV5-1; size: few; D: TRBD2; CDR3: CASALAGSFNEQFF; DNA: TGCGCCAGCGCCCTAGCGGGTTCCTTCAATGAGCAGTTCTTC
J: TRBJ2-5; V: TRBV20-1; size: .; D: .; CDR3: CSATDSNQETQYF; DNA: TGCAGTGCTACTGACTCTAACCAAGAGACCCAGTACTTC